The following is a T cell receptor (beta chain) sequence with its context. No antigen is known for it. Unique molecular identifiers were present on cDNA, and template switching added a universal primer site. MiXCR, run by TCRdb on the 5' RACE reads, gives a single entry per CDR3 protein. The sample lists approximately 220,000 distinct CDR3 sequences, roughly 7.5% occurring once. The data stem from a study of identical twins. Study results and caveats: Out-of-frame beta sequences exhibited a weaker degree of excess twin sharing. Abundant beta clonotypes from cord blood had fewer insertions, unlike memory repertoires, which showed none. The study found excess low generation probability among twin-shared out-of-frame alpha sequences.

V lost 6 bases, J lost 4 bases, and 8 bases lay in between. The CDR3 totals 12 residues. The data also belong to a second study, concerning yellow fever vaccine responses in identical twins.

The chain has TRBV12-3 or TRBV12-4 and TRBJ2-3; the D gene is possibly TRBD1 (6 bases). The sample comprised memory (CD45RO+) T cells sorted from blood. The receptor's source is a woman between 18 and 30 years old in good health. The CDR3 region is CASSGTPDTQYF. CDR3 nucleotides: TGTGCCAGCAGCGGGACACCAGATACGCAGTATTTT.